This T cell receptor beta chain is drawn from a study of T cells after yellow fever vaccination. The CDR3 length is 16 residues. From germline, CDR1 is SGHAT and CDR2 FQNNGV. Trimming took 3 bases from V and 9 from J, leaving 21 bases between them. TCRdb fed the 5' RACE reads into MiXCR, producing one record per CDR3 protein. The sample holds 50,000 to 60,000 distinct CDR3 sequences, around 6.7% seen once. The V gene is TRBV11-2, the J gene TRBJ2-1; D assignment may be TRBD1 or TRBD2 (6 bases each). Here the sequenced sample was CD8+ T cells not binding an NS4B(214-222) dextramer, sorted from PBMCs, taken approximately 40 days after the first yellow fever vaccination. The clonotype was recovered from a man aged 18 to 30 who received the YFV17D yellow fever vaccine. CDR3 DNA: TGTGCCAGCAGCTTCGGACGGGGGCGCCGCTGGAGTGAGCAGTTCTTC. Its translation is CASSFGRGRRWSEQFF.